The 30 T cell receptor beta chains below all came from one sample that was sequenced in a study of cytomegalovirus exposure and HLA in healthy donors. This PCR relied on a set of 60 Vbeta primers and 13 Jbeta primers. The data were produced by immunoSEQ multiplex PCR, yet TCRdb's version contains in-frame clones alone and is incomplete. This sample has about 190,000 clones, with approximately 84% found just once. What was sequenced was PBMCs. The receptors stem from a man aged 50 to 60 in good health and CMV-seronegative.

The CDR3 sequence: CASARENYGYTF. The CDR3 region has the DNA TGTGCCAGTGCTCGAGAAAACTATGGCTACACCTTC. The chain combines TRBV7-9 with TRBJ1-2, with D hard to call. CDR3 size: 12 residues. Trimming took 9 bases from V and 2 from J, leaving 10 bases between them. Germline V lookup: CDR1 SEHNR, CDR2 FQNEAQ (reference sequence). Variable domain in full (rest from reference TRBV7-9 and TRBJ1-2): DTGVSQNPRHKITKRGQNVTFRCDPISEHNRLYWYRQTLGQGPEFLTYFQNEAQLEKSRLLSDRFSAERPKGSFSTLEIQRTEQGDSAMYLCASARENYGYTFGSGTRLTVV.

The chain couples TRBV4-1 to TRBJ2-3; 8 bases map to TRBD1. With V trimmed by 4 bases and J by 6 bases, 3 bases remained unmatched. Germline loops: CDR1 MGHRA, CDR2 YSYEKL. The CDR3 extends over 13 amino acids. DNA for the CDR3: TGCGCCAGCAGCCCCGGACAGGGCGATACGCAGTATTTT. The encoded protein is CASSPGQGDTQYF.

The CDR3 region is CASVHMQRAFF. DNA for the CDR3: TGTGCCAGCGTACACATGCAGCGTGCTTTCTTT. The J gene is TRBJ1-1, the V gene TRBV13, with D hard to call. Between the trimmed V and J ends, which lost 8 bases and 11 bases, there was a span of 15 bases. The CDR3 covers 11 residues. CDR1 is PRHDT, CDR2 FYEKMQ, per germline (reference sequence).

The CDR3 region has the DNA TGTGCCAGCTCACCTGGGGCGGCTGGAAACACCATATATTTT. Translated, it gives CASSPGAAGNTIYF. V is TRBV18 and J is TRBJ1-3; weak D call: TRBD1 (5 bases). This CDR3 has 14 residues. The V gene lost 3 bases and the J gene lost 2 bases, with 8 bases spanning the gap. The germline V gene encodes CDR1 KGHSH and CDR2 LQKENI.

CDR3 coding DNA: TGTGCCAGCAGCTTAGTCGGGGGGAATTCACCCCTCCACTTT. The encoded protein is CASSLVGGNSPLHF. The chain is built from TRBV7-9 and TRBJ1-6; D may be TRBD1 (5 bases). Deletions cut 1 base from V and 7 bases from J, with 8 bases between. The CDR3 runs 14 residues. The germline V gene has CDR1 SEHNR and CDR2 FQNEAQ (reference sequence).

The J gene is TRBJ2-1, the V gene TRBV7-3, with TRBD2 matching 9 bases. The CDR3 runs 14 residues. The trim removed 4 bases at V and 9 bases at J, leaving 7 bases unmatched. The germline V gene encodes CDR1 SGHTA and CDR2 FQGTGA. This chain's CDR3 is CASSSGGGVGEQFF. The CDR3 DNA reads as TGTGCCAGCAGCTCCGGCGGGGGGGTGGGTGAGCAGTTCTTC. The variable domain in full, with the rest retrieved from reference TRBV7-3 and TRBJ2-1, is GAGVSQTPSNKVTEKGKYVELRCDPISGHTALYWYRQSLGQGPEFLIYFQGTGAADDSGLPNDRFFAVRPEGSVSTLKIQRTERGDSAVYLCASSSGGGVGEQFFGPGTRLTVL.

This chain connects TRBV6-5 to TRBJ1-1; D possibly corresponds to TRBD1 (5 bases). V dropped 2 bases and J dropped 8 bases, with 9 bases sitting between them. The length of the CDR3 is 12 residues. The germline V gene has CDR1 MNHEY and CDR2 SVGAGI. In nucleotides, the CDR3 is TGTGCCAGCAGTTACCGGGGGGGGGAAGCTTTCTTT. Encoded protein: CASSYRGGEAFF.

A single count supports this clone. CDR3 region: CASSPGLAGGLEETQYF. CDR3 DNA: TGTGCCAGCAGCCCTGGACTAGCGGGGGGGCTGGAAGAGACCCAGTACTTC. The chain combines TRBV5-4 with TRBJ2-5, with 15 bases that match TRBD2. The V gene end was trimmed by 4 bases and the J gene end by 3 bases; junction bases not matched to a gene: 7. The germline CDR1 and CDR2 sequences are SGHNT and YYREEE (reference sequence). The CDR3 contains 17 residues.

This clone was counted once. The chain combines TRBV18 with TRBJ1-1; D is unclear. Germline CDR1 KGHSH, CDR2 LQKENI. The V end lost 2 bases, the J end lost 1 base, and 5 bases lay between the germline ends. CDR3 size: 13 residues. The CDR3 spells CASSPRENTEAFF. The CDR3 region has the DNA TGTGCCAGCTCACCAAGAGAGAACACTGAAGCTTTCTTT.

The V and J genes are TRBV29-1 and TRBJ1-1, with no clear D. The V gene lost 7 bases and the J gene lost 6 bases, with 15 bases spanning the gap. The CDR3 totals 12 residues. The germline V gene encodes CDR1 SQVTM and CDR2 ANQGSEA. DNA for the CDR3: TGCAGCGCCCGTCAACCGGTAGCTGAAGCTTTCTTT. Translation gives CSARQPVAEAFF.

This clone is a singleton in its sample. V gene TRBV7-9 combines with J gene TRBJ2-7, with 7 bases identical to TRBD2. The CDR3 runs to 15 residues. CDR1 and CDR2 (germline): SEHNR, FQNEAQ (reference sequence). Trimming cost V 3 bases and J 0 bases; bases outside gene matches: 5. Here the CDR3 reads CASSFTGDYSYEQYF. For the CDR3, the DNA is TGTGCCAGCAGCTTCACGGGGGACTACTCCTACGAGCAGTACTTC.

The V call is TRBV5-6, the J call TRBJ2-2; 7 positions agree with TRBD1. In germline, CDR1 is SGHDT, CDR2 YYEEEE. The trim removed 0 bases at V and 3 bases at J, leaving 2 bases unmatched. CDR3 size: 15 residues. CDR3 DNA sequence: TGTGCCAGCAGCTTGGACAGGGGTTACACCGGGGAGCTGTTTTTT. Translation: CASSLDRGYTGELFF.

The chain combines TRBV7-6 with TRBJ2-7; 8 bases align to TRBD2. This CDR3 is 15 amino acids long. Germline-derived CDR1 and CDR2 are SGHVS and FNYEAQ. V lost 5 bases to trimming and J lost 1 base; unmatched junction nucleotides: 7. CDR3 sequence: CASSPAGGSSYEQYF. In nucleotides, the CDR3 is TGTGCCAGCAGCCCCGCGGGGGGCAGTTCCTACGAGCAGTACTTC.

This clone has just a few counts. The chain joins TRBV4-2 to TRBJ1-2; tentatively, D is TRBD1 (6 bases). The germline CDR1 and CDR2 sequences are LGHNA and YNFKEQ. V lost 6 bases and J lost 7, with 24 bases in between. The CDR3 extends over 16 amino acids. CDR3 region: CASSGGFAGAGGGYTF. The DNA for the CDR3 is TGTGCCAGCAGTGGGGGGTTCGCGGGGGCCGGGGGTGGCTACACCTTC.

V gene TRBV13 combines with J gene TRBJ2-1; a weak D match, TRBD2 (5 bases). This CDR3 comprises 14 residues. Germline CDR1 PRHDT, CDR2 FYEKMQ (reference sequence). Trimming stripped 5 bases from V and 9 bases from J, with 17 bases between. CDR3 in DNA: TGTGCCAGCAGCCCTCGGTCCGGGAACGGTGAGCAGTTCTTC. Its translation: CASSPRSGNGEQFF.

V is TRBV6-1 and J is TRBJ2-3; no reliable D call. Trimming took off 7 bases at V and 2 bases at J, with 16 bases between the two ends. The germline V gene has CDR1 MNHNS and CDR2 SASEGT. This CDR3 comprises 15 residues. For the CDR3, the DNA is TGTGCCAGCACGCTCGACTCGATCTTCACAGATACGCAGTATTTT. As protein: CASTLDSIFTDTQYF.

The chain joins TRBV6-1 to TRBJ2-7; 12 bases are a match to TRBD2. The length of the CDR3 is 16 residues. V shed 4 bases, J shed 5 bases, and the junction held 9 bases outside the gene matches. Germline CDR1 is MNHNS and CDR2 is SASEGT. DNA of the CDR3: TGTGCCAGCAGTGCCCGACTAGCGGGGGACATAGACGAGCAGTACTTC. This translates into CASSARLAGDIDEQYF.

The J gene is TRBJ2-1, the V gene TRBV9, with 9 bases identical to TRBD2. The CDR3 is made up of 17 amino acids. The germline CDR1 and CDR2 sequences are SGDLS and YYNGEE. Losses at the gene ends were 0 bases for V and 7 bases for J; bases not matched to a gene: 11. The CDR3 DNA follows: TGTGCCAGCAGCGTAGGGGAAACAGCGGGGGGATCGAATGAGCAGTTCTTC. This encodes CASSVGETAGGSNEQFF.

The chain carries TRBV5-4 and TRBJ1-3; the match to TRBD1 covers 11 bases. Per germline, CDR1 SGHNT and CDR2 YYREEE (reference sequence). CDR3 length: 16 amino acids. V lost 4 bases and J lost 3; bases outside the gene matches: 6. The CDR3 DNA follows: TGTGCCAGCAGCCCAGGACAGGGGGCGCGTGGAAACACCATATATTTT. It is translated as CASSPGQGARGNTIYF.

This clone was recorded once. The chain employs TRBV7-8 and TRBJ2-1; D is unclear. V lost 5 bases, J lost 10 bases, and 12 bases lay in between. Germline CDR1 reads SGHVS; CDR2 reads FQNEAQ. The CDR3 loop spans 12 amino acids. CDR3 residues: CASSRDRREQFF. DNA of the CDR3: TGTGCCAGCAGCCGCGATCGGCGGGAGCAGTTCTTC.

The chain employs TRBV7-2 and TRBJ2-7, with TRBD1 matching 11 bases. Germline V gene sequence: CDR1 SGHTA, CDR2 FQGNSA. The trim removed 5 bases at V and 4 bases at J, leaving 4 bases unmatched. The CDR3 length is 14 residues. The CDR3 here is CASSIGQGAYEQYF. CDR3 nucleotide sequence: TGTGCCAGCAGCATCGGACAGGGGGCATACGAGCAGTACTTC.

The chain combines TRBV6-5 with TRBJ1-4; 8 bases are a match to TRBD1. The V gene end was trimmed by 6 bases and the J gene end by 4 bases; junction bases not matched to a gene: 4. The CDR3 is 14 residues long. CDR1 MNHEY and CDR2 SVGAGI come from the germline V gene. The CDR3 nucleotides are TGTGCCAGCAGGGGGACAGGTAGTAATGAAAAACTGTTTTTT. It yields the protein CASRGTGSNEKLFF.

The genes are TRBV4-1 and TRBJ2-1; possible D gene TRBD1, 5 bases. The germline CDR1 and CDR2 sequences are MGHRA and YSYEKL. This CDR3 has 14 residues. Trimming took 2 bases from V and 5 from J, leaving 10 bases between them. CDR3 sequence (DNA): TGCGCCAGCAGCCAATCACCCAGGGACAATGAGCAGTTCTTC. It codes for CASSQSPRDNEQFF.

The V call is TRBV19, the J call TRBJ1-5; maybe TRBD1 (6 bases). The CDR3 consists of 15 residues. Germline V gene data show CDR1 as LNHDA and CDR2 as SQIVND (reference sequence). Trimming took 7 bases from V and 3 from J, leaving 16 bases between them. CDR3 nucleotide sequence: TGTGCCAGTAATCGTAAGGGACACTACAATCAGCCCCAGCATTTT. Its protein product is CASNRKGHYNQPQHF.

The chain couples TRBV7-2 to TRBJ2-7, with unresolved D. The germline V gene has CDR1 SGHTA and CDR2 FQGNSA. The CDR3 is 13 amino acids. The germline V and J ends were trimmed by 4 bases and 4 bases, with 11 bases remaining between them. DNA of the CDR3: TGTGCCAGCAGCTCAAATCCTCGGTACGAGCAGTACTTC. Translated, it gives CASSSNPRYEQYF.

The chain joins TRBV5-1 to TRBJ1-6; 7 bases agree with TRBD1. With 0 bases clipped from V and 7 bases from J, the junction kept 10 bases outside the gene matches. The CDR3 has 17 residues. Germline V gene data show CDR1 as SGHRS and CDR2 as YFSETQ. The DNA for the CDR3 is TGCGCCAGCAGCTTGGCCGCAGGGGGAGAGAGGAATTCACCCCTCCACTTT. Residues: CASSLAAGGERNSPLHF. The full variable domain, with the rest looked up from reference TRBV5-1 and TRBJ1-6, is KAGVTQTPRYLIKTRGQQVTLSCSPISGHRSVSWYQQTPGQGLQFLFEYFSETQRNKGNFPGRFSGRQFSNSRSEMNVSTLELGDSALYLCASSLAAGGERNSPLHFGNGTRLTVT.

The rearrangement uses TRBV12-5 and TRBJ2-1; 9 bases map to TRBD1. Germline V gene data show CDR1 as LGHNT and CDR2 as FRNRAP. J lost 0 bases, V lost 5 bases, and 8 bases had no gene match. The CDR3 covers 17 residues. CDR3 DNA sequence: TGTGCTAGTGGTACTGGGACAGGGTCGTACTCCTACAATGAGCAGTTCTTC. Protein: CASGTGTGSYSYNEQFF.

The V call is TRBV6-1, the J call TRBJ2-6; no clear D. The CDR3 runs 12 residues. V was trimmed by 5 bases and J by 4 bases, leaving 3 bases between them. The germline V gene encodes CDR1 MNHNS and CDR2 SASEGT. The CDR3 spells CASSLGANVLTF. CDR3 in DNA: TGTGCCAGCAGTTTAGGGGCCAACGTCCTGACTTTC.

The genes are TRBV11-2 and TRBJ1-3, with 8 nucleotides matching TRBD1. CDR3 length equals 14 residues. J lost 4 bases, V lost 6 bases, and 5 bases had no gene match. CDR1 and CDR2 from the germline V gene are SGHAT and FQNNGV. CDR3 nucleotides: TGTGCCAGCAGGCGGACAGGGATAGGAAACACCATATATTTT. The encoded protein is CASRRTGIGNTIYF.

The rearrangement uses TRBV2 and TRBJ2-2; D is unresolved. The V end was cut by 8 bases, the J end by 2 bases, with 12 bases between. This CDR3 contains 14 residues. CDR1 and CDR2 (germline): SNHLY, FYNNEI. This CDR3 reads CASQNLRNTGELFF. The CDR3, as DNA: TGTGCCAGCCAGAATCTCAGAAACACCGGGGAGCTGTTTTTT.